This T cell receptor beta chain originates from a study of cytomegalovirus exposure and HLA in healthy donors. At the level of the study: The same platform used for the 666 first-cohort repertoires was also used for the roughly 130 validation repertoires, as a later analysis reported.

This CDR3 has 14 amino acids. Trimming took off 0 bases at V and 6 bases at J, with 10 bases between the two ends. The germline gives CDR1 SGDLS, CDR2 YYNGEE. Sequencing used immunoSEQ multiplex PCR; TCRdb keeps in-frame clones, though not all of them. The sample lists approximately 88,000 clones, 80% to 85% seen once, with 9.5% to 13% in the top ten. Notes on this clone: Its antigen remains unidentified.

General study points: There were three CMV-associated chains whose specificity for CMV antigens was confirmed in vitro. Most TCR sequences were seen very rarely across donors, but some public TCRs occurred in many.

The J gene is TRBJ2-1, the V gene TRBV9, with a tentative D call TRBD1 (6 bases). The sequence was obtained from a woman younger than 30 in good health and CMV-seropositive. Sequenced material: PBMCs. CDR3 sequence: CASSVVGDTNEQFF. In DNA, the CDR3 is TGTGCCAGCAGCGTAGTAGGGGACACCAATGAGCAGTTCTTC.